The subject of this entry is one T cell receptor beta chain. Original methodology: Amplified reference gene primers provided the basis for estimating nucleated cell counts. TCRdb's table, derived via immunoSEQ multiplex PCR, lists solely in-frame clones and lacks some. Clone size and the V and J calls come from that table; the DNA yielded D and trimming. The sample yields nearly 90,000 clones, roughly 78% seen once. The data were taken from a study of blood T cell repertoires in COVID-19. The overall study: Nucleic acid was either cDNA or gDNA, and it came from T cells, B-cell-depleted T cells, or PBMCs.

With V trimmed by 6 bases and J by 2 bases, 10 bases remained unmatched. This CDR3 spans 16 amino acids. Germline V gene data show CDR1 as KGHSH and CDR2 as LQKENI. The gene calls are TRBV18 and TRBJ2-3; TRBD1 agrees at 8 bases. The source of this sequence is a woman of 80 years or more with acute or convalescent COVID-19. Sequenced material: peripheral blood. As DNA, the CDR3 is TGTGCCAGCTCGTCCGGCGGACAGGGCTCCACAGATACGCAGTATTTT. This codes for CASSSGGQGSTDTQYF.